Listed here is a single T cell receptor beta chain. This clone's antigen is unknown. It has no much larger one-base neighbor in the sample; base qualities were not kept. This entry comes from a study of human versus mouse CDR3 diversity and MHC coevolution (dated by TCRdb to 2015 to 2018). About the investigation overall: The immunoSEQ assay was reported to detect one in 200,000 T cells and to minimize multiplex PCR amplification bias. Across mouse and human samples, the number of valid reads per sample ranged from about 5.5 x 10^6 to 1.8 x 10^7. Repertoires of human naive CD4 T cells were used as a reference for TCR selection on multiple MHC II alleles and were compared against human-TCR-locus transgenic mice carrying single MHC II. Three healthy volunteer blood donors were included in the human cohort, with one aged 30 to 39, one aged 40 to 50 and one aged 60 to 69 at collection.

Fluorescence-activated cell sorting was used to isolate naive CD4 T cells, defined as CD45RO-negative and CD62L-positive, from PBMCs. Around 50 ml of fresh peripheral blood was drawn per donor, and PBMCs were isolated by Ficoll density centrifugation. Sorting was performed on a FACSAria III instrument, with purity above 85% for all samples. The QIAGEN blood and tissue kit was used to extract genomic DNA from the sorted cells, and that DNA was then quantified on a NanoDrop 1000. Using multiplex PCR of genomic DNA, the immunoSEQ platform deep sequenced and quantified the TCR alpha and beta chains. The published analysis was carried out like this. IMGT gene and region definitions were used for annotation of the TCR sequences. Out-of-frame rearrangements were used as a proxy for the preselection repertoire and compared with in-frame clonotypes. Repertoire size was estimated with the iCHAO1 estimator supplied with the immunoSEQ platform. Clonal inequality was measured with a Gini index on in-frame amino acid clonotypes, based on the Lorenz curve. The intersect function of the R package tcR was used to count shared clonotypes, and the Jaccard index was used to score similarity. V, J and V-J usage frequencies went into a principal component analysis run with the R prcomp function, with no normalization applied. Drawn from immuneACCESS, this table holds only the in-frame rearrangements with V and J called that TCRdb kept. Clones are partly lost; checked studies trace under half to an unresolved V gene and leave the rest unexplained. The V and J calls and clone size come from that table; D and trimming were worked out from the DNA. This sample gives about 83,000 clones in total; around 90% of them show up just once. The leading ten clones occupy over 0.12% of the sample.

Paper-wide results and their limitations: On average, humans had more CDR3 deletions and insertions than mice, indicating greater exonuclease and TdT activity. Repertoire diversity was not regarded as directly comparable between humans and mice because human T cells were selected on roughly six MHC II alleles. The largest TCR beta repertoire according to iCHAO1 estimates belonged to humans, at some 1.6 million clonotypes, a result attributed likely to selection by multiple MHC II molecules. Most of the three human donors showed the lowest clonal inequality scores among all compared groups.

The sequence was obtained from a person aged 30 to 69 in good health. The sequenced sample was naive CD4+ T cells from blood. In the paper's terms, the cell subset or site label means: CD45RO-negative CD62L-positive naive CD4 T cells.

The CDR3 region has the sequence CASRFTIQDEQYF. The nucleotide sequence is given as TGCGCCAGCAGGTTTACGATCCAGGACGAGCAGTACTTC. The rearrangement joined TRBV5-1 to TRBJ2-7; no D gene call is confident. The CDR3, from cysteine to phenylalanine, totals 13 residues. Kept here is only the CDR3 DNA, which spans 39 bases and is read in frame from base 1. The germline V gene gives CDR1 as SGHRS and CDR2 as YFSETQ. V loses 5 bases, J loses 5 bases, and the germline ends lie 14 bases apart.